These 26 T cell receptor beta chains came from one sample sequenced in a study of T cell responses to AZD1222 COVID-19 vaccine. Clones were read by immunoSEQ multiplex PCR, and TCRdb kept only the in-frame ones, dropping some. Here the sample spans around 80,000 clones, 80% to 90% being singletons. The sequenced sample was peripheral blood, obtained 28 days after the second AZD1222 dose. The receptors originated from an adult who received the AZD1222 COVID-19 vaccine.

The CDR3 DNA is TGTGCCAGCAGCTCGTTGGGGGTTCGAGAGACCCAGTACTTC. Translating gives CASSSLGVRETQYF. The chain has TRBV5-4 and TRBJ2-5, with D possibly being TRBD1 or TRBD2 (5 bases each). CDR1 is SGHNT, CDR2 YYREEE, per germline (reference sequence). CDR3 length: 14 amino acids. Trimming removed 3 bases from V and 4 bases from J, with 13 bases in between.

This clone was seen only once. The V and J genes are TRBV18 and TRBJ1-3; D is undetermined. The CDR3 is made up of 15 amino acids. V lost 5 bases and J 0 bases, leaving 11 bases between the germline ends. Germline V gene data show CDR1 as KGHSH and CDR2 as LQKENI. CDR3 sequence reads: CASSALLSSGNTIYF. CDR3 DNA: TGTGCCAGCTCAGCCCTCCTGAGCTCTGGAAACACCATATATTTT.

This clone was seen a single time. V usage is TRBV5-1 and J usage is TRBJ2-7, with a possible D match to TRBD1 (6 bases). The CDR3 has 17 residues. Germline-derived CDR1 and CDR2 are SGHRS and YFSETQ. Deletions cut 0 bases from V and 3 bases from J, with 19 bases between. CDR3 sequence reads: CASSLVRQVGGYYEQYF. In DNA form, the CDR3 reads TGCGCCAGCAGCTTGGTCAGACAGGTTGGCGGCTACTACGAGCAGTACTTC.

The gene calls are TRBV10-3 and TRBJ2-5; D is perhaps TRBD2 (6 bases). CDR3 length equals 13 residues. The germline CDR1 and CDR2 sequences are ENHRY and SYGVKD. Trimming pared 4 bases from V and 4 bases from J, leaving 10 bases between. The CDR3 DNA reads TGTGCCATCAGTGTACCCGGGGGAGAGACCCAGTACTTC. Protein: CAISVPGGETQYF.

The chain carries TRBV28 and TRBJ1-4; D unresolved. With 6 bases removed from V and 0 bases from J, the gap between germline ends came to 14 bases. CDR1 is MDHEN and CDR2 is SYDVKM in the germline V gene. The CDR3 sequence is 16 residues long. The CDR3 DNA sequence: TGTGCCAGCAGCGACTTCACCCGTTCAACTAATGAAAAACTGTTTTTT. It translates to CASSDFTRSTNEKLFF.

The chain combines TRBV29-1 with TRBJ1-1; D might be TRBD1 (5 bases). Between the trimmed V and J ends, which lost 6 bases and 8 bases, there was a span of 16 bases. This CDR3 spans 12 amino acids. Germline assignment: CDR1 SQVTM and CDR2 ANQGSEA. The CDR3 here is CSVKARGNEAFF. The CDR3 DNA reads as TGCAGCGTCAAGGCGCGGGGGAACGAAGCTTTCTTT.

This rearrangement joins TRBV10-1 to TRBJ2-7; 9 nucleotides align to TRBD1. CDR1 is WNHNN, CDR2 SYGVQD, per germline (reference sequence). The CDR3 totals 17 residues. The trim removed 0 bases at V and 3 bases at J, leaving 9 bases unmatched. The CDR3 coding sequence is TGCGCCAGCAGTGAGTCCTCCTCGGGGACAGGGAGCTACGAGCAGTACTTC. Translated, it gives CASSESSSGTGSYEQYF.

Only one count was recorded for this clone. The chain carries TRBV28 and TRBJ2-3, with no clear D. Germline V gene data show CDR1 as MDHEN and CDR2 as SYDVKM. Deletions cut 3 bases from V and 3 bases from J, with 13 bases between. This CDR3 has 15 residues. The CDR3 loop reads CASSLAGYNTDTQYF. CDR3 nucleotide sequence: TGTGCCAGCAGTTTGGCAGGCTATAATACAGATACGCAGTATTTT.

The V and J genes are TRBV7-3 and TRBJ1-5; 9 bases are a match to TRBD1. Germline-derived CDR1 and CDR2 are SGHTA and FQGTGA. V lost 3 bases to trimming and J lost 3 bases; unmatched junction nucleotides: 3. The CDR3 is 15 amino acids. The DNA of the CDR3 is TGTGCCAGCAGCTTGACAGGGGGGGCCAATCAGCCCCAGCATTTT. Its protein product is CASSLTGGANQPQHF.

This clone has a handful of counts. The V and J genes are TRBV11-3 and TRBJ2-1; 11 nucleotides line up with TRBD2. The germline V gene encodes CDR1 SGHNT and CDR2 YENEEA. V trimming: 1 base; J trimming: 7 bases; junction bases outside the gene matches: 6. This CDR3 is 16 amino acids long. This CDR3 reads CASSLVVAGGINEQFF. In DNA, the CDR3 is TGTGCCAGCAGCTTAGTAGTAGCGGGGGGGATTAATGAGCAGTTCTTC.

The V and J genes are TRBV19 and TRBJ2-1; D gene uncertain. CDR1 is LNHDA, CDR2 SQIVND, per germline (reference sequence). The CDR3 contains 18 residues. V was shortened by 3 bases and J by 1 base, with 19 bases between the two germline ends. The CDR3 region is CASSMTVSSRWSYNEQFF. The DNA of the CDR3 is TGTGCCAGTAGTATGACGGTCTCCAGCAGGTGGTCCTACAATGAGCAGTTCTTC. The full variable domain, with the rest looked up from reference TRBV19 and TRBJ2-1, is DGGITQSPKYLFRKEGQNVTLSCEQNLNHDAMYWYRQDPGQGLRLIYYSQIVNDFQKGDIAEGYSVSREKKESFPLTVTSAQKNPTAFYLCASSMTVSSRWSYNEQFFGPGTRLTVL.

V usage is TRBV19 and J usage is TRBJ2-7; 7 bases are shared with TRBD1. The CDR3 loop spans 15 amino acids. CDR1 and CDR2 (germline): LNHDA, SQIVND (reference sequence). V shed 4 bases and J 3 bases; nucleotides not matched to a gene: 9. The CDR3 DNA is TGTGCCAGTAGTACCGGCAGGGGGATCAGCTACGAGCAGTACTTC. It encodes CASSTGRGISYEQYF.

This chain's CDR3 is CASSDRGQYGYTF. For the CDR3, the DNA is TGCGCCAGCAGTGACAGGGGGCAGTACGGCTACACCTTC. This chain links TRBV10-2 with TRBJ1-2, with 8 bases matching TRBD1. CDR3 length: 13 amino acids. Germline V gene lookup returns CDR1 WSHSY and CDR2 SAAADI. V shed 3 bases, J shed 8 bases, and the junction held 5 bases outside the gene matches.

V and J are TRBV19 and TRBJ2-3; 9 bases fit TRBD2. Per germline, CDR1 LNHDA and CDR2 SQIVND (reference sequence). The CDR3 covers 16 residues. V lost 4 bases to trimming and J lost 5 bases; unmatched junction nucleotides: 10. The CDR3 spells CASSRLAGAFIDTQYF. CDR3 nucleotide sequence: TGTGCCAGTAGTAGATTAGCGGGGGCTTTCATAGATACGCAGTATTTT.

The CDR3 nucleotides read TGTGCCAGCAACCGAGGGCTTAGTCAGCCCCAGCATTTT. Its translation: CASNRGLSQPQHF. This sequence joins TRBV28 and TRBJ1-5; no clear D. Germline assignment: CDR1 MDHEN and CDR2 SYDVKM. The CDR3 contains 13 residues. The ends were cut back, 7 bases at V and 6 bases at J, with 13 bases in the middle.

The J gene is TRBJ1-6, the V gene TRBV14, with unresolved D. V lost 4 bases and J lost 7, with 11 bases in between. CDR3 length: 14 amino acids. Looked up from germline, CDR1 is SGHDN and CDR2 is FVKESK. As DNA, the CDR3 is TGTGCCAGCAGCCTCGGGTTATTAAATTCACCCCTCCACTTT. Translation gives CASSLGLLNSPLHF.

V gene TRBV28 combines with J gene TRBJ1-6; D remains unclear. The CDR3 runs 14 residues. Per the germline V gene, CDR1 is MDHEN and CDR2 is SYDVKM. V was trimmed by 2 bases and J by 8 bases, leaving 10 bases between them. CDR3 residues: CASSLQVRYSPLHF. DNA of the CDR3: TGTGCCAGCAGTTTACAGGTTCGTTATTCACCCCTCCACTTT.

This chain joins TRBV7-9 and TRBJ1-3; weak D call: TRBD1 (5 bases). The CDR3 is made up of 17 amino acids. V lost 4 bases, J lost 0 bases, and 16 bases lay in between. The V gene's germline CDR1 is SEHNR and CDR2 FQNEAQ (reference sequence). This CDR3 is CASSSPGAASSGNTIYF. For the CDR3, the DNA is TGTGCCAGCAGCTCCCCTGGGGCAGCCTCCTCTGGAAACACCATATATTTT.

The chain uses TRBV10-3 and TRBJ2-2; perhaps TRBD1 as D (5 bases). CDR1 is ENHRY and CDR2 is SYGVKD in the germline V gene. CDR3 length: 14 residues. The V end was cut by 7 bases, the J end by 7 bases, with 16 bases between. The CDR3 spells CAIILGQAHGELFF. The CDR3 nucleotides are TGTGCCATCATCCTGGGGCAGGCCCACGGGGAGCTGTTTTTT.

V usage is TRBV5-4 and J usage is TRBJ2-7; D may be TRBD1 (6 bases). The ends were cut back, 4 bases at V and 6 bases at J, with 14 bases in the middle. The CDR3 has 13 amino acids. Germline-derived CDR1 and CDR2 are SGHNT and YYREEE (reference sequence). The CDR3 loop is CASSQGYRSEQYF. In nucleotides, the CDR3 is TGTGCCAGCAGCCAGGGGTATCGAAGCGAGCAGTACTTC.

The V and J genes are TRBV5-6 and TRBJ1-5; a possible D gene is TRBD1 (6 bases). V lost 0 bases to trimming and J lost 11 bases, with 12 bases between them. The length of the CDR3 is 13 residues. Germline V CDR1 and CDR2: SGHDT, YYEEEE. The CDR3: CASSLGQVVTQHF. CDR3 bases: TGTGCCAGCAGCTTGGGACAGGTGGTGACCCAGCATTTT. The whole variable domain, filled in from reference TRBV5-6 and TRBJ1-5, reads DAGVTQSPTHLIKTRGQQVTLRCSPKSGHDTVSWYQQALGQGPQFIFQYYEEEERQRGNFPDRFSGHQFPNYSSELNVNALLLGDSALYLCASSLGQVVTQHFGDGTRLSIL.

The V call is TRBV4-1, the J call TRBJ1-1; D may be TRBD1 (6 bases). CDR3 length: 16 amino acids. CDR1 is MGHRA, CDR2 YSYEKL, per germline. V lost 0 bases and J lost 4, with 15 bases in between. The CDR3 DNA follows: TGCGCCAGCAGCCAAGATCCAGGGGCACTGGGCACTGAAGCTTTCTTT. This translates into CASSQDPGALGTEAFF.

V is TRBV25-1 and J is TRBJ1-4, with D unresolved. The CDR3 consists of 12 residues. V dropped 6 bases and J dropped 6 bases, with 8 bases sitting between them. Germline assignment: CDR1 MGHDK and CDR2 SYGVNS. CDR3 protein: CASRREDEKLFF. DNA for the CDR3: TGTGCCAGCAGGAGAGAGGATGAAAAACTGTTTTTT. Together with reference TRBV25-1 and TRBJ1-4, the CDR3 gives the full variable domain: EADIYQTPRYLVIGTGKKITLECSQTMGHDKMYWYQQDPGMELHLIHYSYGVNSTEKGDLSSESTVSRIRTEHFPLTLESARPSHTSQYLCASRREDEKLFFGSGTQLSVL.

In DNA, the CDR3 is TGTGCCAGCTCACCTGGTAGGGGGAATGAAAAACTGTTTTTT. It specifies CASSPGRGNEKLFF. The chain has TRBV18 and TRBJ1-4; maybe TRBD1 (6 bases). The germline V gene has CDR1 KGHSH and CDR2 LQKENI. CDR3 length: 14 residues. Trimming left V 3 bases short and J 5 bases short, with 10 bases between.

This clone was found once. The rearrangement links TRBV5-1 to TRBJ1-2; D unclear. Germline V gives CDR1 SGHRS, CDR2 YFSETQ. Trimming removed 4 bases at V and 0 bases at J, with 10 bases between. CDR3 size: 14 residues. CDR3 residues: CASSPPSANYGYTF. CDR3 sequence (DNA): TGCGCCAGCAGCCCGCCGTCGGCTAACTATGGCTACACCTTC.

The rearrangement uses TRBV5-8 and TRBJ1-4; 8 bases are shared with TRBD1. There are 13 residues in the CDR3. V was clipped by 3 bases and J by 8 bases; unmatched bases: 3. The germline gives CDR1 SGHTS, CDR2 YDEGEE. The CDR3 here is CASSWTGREKLFF. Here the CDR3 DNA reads TGTGCCAGCAGCTGGACAGGGAGAGAAAAACTGTTTTTT.